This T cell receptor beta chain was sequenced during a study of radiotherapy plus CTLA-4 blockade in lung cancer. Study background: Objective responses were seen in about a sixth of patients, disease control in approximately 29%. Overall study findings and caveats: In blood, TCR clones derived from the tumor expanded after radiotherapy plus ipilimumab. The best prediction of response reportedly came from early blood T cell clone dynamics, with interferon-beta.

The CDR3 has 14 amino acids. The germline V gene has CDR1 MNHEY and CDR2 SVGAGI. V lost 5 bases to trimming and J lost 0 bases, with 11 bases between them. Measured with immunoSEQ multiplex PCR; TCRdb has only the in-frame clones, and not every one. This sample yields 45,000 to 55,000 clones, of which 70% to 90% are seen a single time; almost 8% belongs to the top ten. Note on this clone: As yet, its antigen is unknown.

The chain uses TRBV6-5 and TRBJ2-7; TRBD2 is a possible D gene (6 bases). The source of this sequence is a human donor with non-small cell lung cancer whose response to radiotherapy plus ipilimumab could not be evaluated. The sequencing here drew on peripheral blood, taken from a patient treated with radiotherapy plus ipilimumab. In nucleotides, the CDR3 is TGTGCCAGCAGTCTAGCGTTGAGCTCCTACGAGCAGTACTTC. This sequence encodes CASSLALSSYEQYF.